What follows describes a single T cell receptor (beta chain). As yet, its antigen is unknown. Brentuximab vedotin exposure varied, and every patient relapsed after autologous stem cell transplantation. Germline values: CDR1 GTSNPN, CDR2 SVGIG (reference sequence). This CDR3 is built from 13 residues. V was shortened by 5 bases and J by 0 bases, with 8 bases between the two germline ends. These data come from a study of PD-1 blockade in classical Hodgkin lymphoma. Generated by immunoSEQ multiplex PCR, the TCRdb table keeps only in-frame clones and is missing some. The sample contains some 96,000 clones, 81% of which appear only once. Study results and limitations: Excluded were patients who started nivolumab under 1 year after ASCT, a group that had lower diversity.

Source: peripheral blood mononuclear cells (PBMCs), taken before the second cycle of nivolumab. V is TRBV30 and J is TRBJ1-3; D is ambiguous. The clonotype was recovered from a human donor with classical Hodgkin lymphoma. CDR3 protein: CAWGPLSGNTIYF. Written as DNA, the CDR3 is TGTGCCTGGGGACCGCTCTCTGGAAACACCATATATTTT.